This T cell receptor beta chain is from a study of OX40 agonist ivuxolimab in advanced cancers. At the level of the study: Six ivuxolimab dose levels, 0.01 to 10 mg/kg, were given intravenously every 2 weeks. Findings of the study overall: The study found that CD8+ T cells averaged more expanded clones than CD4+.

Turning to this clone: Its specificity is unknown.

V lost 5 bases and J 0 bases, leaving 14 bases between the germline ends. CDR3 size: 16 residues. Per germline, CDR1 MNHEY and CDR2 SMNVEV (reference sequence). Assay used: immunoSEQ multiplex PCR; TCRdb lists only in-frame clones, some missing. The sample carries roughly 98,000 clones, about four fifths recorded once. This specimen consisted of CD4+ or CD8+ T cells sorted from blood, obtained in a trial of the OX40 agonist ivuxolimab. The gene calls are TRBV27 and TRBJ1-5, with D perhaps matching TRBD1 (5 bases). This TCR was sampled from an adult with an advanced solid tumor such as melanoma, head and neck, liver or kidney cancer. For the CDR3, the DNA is TGTGCCAGCAGTCCTCGGGGGAGCTATAGCAATCAGCCCCAGCATTTT. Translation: CASSPRGSYSNQPQHF.